This TCR beta chain is from a study of T cell repertoires in cytomegalovirus infection. In TCRdb, the reads were re-called with MiXCR into one record per CDR3 protein. This table holds about 210,000 distinct CDR3 sequences, around 6.6% found once. This clonotype came up a few times. Sequenced input: PBMCs. This sequence originates from a human donor in good health (CMV status not recorded). Some clones in this sample may be carry-over from other donors' samples.

This CDR3 reads CASSEHFGQNTEAFF. The CDR3 nucleotides are TGTGCCAGCAGTGAACACTTCGGCCAGAACACTGAAGCTTTCTTT. The chain carries TRBV6-1 and TRBJ1-1; D call uncertain. This CDR3 is built from 15 residues. Per the germline V gene, CDR1 is MNHNS and CDR2 is SASEGT. Between the trimmed V and J ends, which lost 2 bases and 1 base, there was a span of 11 bases.